This T cell receptor (beta chain) was profiled in a study of T-cell reconstitution after alpha-beta-depleted transplantation in children (dated by TCRdb to the mid-2010s). Describing the broader study: The study quantitatively tracked T-cell immune reconstitution after TCRalphabeta/CD19-depleted allogeneic hematopoietic cell transplantation in children using TCR repertoire profiling.

The paper as a whole reports these results and caveats: Over subsequent months, a decline in hyperexpanded clone frequencies was noted, and after one year, T-cell counts and TCRbeta diversity were mostly ascribed to newly produced T cells. The apparently early recovery of alphabetaT-cell counts about two months after transplant reportedly depended on only several hundred rapidly expanded clones that came from non-depleted graft cells. The high TCRbeta diversity at day 60 in some patients was ascribed to recipient T cells and intrathymic progenitors that had survived conditioning.

With respect to this clonotype: This clone's antigen is unknown. No base quality information exists; no much larger clone differs at one position.

Explained via the paper, the treatment or condition label denotes: allogeneic hematopoietic cell transplantation with graft depleted of TCRalphabeta T cells and CD19 B cells. TCRalphabeta/CD19-depleted allogeneic hematopoietic cell grafts were given to the transplant recipients, all of whom were children. The CDR3, cysteine through phenylalanine, is 17 amino acids long. The CDR3 DNA has 51 bases and is translated from base 1. The germline V gene yields KGHDR for CDR1 and SFDVKD for CDR2. Cut back by 5 bases and 3 bases, the V and J ends lie 18 bases apart. The method was PCR. TCRdb records Illumina HiSeq 2500 as the sequencer. TCR libraries were prepared with molecular barcoding, using unique molecular identifiers to normalize TCRbeta repertoire quantification. In-frame beta chains were kept once TCRdb had trimmed the public reads at Q25 with fastp and called clones with MiXCR. Each record represents a unique CDR3 protein, reported with the most common genes and DNA among its rows. The sample contains about a million distinct CDR3 sequences, around 30% of them found a single time. Over 25% of the sample is taken by the ten largest.

The source material was PBMCs, mostly from graft donor cells, sampled 360 days after TCRalphabeta/CD19-depleted stem cell transplant. The sequence links TRBV24-1 to TRBJ2-2; the D segment cannot be called with confidence. The source is a boy younger than two who had a stem cell transplant for SCID, so the T cells may come from the graft donor. The DNA sequence is TGTGCCACCAGTGCCCGCGGCCGAGACGGACACACCGGGGAGCTGTTTTTT. Its protein is CATSARGRDGHTGELFF.